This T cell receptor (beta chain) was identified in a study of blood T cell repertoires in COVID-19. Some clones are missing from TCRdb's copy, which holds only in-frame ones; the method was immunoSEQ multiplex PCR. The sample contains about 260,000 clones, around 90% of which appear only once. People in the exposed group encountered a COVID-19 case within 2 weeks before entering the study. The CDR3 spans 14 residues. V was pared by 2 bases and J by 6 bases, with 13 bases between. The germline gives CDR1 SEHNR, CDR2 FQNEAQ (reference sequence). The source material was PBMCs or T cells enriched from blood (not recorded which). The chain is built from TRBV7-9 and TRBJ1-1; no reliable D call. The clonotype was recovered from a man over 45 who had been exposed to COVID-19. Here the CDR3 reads CASSLREESAEAFF. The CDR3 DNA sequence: TGTGCCAGCAGCTTAAGAGAGGAGTCCGCTGAAGCTTTCTTT.